This T cell receptor (beta chain) emerged from a study of OX40 agonist ivuxolimab in advanced cancers. Study in general: The patients got ivuxolimab, which is an agonistic anti-OX40 (CD134) antibody. At around 83% male, the cohort had a mean age of 60 years, ranging from about 23 to 79. Study results and limitations: CD8+ T cells (on average) carried more expanded clones than CD4+ T cells.

Patients with autoimmune history or systemic immunosuppression were excluded. CDR3 length: 13 residues. In germline, CDR1 is SNHLY, CDR2 FYNNEI. The ends were cut back, 10 bases at V and 5 bases at J, with 17 bases in the middle. Only in-frame clones appear in the TCRdb table, and some are missing; sequencing was by immunoSEQ multiplex PCR. The profile shows roughly 23,000 clones, about 82% of them singletons. This clone was recorded once. The antigen is unknown. This receptor was taken from an adult with an advanced solid tumor such as melanoma, head and neck, liver or kidney cancer. The gene calls are TRBV2 and TRBJ2-5; tentative D call: TRBD2 (5 bases). The sequencing here drew on CD4+ or CD8+ T cells sorted from blood, taken in a trial of the OX40 agonist ivuxolimab. CDR3 in DNA: TGTGCCACCTATGGCGGGCCGTGGGAGACCCAGTACTTC. Translated: CATYGGPWETQYF.